Below, one TCR beta chain is given with its context. The sample comes from a study of molecular identifiers for immune sequencing clone quantification. Across the whole study: Sequencing covered four of five parts into which replicate RNA from around 20,000 or 100,000 naive CD8 cells was split.

V was trimmed by 4 bases and J by 6 bases, leaving 6 bases between them. The CDR3 is made up of 12 amino acids. Germline-derived CDR1 and CDR2 are SEHNR and FQNEAQ (reference sequence). Both previously described methods and listed TCR primers were employed to make bulk TCR libraries. TCRdb re-called the PCR reads through MiXCR, storing one row per CDR3 protein. The repertoire holds over 550,000 distinct CDR3 sequences, with about 25% as singletons. A CD8+CD4-CCR7+CD45RA+ gate was used to sort naive CD8 T cells. This sequence was found in a human donor in good health. Some libraries in this study had Jurkat cell RNA spiked in. The sample taken for sequencing was naive CD8+ T cells from blood, with Jurkat cell RNA spiked in. As to subset: FACS-sorted CD8+CD4-CCR7+CD45RA+ naive T cells. The rearrangement uses TRBV7-9 and TRBJ2-2; D unresolved. The CDR3 reads CASSWYAGELFF. CDR3 bases: TGTGCCAGCAGCTGGTACGCCGGGGAGCTGTTTTTT.